Following are 24 T cell receptor beta chains from one sample sequenced in a study of technical replicates of blood from a few donors. Repertoires were generated with immunoSEQ multiplex PCR, while TCRdb's copy carries only in-frame clones and drops some. The profile shows under 100,000 clones, 70% to 90% of them singletons. Sequenced sample: PBMCs. Receptors were obtained from a human donor in good health. Some clones in this sample may be carry-over from other donors' samples.

This clone came up a few times. This chain joins TRBV30 and TRBJ2-3; D possibly corresponds to TRBD2 (5 bases). The CDR3 runs to 13 residues. V was pared by 4 bases and J by 10 bases, with 18 bases between. Germline V gene data show CDR1 as GTSNPN and CDR2 as SVGIG (reference sequence). The CDR3 sequence: CAWTVGGLGSQYF. DNA for the CDR3: TGTGCCTGGACCGTTGGAGGTTTGGGGTCGCAGTATTTT. Drawing the rest from reference TRBV30 and TRBJ2-3, the complete variable domain is SQTIHQWPATLVQPVGSPLSLECTVEGTSNPNLYWYRQAAGRGLQLLFYSVGIGQISSEVPQNLSASRPQDRQFILSSKKLLLSDSGFYLCAWTVGGLGSQYFGPGTRLTVL.

As DNA, the CDR3 is TGTGCCAGCATTTCACAGGGCAGCGAAAAACTGTTTTTT. Protein product: CASISQGSEKLFF. The gene calls are TRBV5-5 and TRBJ1-4; D might be TRBD1 (6 bases). The germline V gene encodes CDR1 SGHKS and CDR2 YYEKEE (reference sequence). The V and J ends lost 6 bases and 8 bases respectively, with 14 bases between them. This CDR3 has 13 residues.

At least ten counts were recorded for this clone. The chain carries TRBV4-3 and TRBJ1-2; D not resolved. The germline CDR1 and CDR2 sequences are LGHNA and YSLEER. The CDR3 has 14 residues. Trimming cost V 4 bases and J 4 bases, with 13 bases left between them. CDR3 DNA sequence: TGCGCCAGCAGCCCCTTGGGGAGGGCCTATGGCTACACCTTC. Translating it yields CASSPLGRAYGYTF.

The sample holds one count of this clone. CDR3 sequence reads: CASSLEQGRNTIYF. The CDR3 DNA reads TGTGCCAGCAGCTTGGAACAGGGACGTAACACCATATATTTT. This chain connects TRBV5-5 to TRBJ1-3; TRBD1 might be the D (6 bases). The V and J ends lost 0 bases and 7 bases respectively, with 11 bases between them. Germline values: CDR1 SGHKS, CDR2 YYEKEE (reference sequence). This CDR3 has 14 residues.

The chain carries TRBV6-5 and TRBJ2-4; D is unclear. CDR1 is MNHEY, CDR2 SVGAGI, per germline. CDR3 size: 14 residues. Trimming pared 7 bases from V and 5 bases from J, leaving 15 bases between. The CDR3 nucleotides are TGTGCCAGCAAGCCAGGCTTAACTCAAAACATTCAGTACTTC. Translated, it gives CASKPGLTQNIQYF.

The V gene is TRBV6-1, the J gene TRBJ1-1; no clear D. This CDR3 has 15 amino acids. Germline assignment: CDR1 MNHNS and CDR2 SASEGT. Trimming took 1 base from V and 0 from J, leaving 9 bases between them. The CDR3 region is CASSEERFMNTEAFF. The CDR3 bases are TGTGCCAGCAGTGAAGAGAGATTCATGAACACTGAAGCTTTCTTT.

V usage is TRBV9 and J usage is TRBJ2-2, with D perhaps matching TRBD2 (6 bases). This CDR3 has 15 residues. Germline lookup yields CDR1 SGDLS and CDR2 YYNGEE. The germline V and J ends were trimmed by 6 bases and 1 base, with 13 bases remaining between them. CDR3: CASTPGGENTGELFF. CDR3 nucleotides: TGTGCCAGCACCCCAGGCGGGGAGAACACCGGGGAGCTGTTTTTT.

This rearrangement joins TRBV7-9 to TRBJ1-1; 8 bases agree with TRBD1. Germline V gene sequence: CDR1 SEHNR, CDR2 FQNEAQ (reference sequence). Trimming at V came to 4 bases and at J to 10 bases, leaving 5 bases not matched to a gene. This CDR3 has 12 residues. The CDR3 DNA follows: TGTGCCAGCAGCTACCAGGGGGCCGCAGCTTTCTTT. Translation: CASSYQGAAAFF.

The genes are TRBV9 and TRBJ2-7; a possible D gene is TRBD2 (6 bases). In germline, CDR1 is SGDLS, CDR2 YYNGEE. V lost 3 bases, J lost 0 bases, and 10 bases lay in between. There are 14 residues in the CDR3. The CDR3 DNA follows: TGTGCCAGCAGCGAGGGACTGTACTCCTACGAGCAGTACTTC. It translates to CASSEGLYSYEQYF.

This clone has more than one count but fewer than ten. The V gene is TRBV6-4, the J gene TRBJ2-3; D possibly corresponds to TRBD1 (6 bases). The germline V gene encodes CDR1 MRHNA and CDR2 SNTAGT. This CDR3 region has 15 residues. The V end lost 0 bases, the J end lost 6 bases, and 13 bases lay between the germline ends. Written as DNA, the CDR3 is TGTGCCAGCAGTGACTCATCCTCAGGGGCCGATACGCAGTATTTT. Its translation: CASSDSSSGADTQYF.

The V and J genes are TRBV5-1 and TRBJ1-1; D might be TRBD1 (6 bases). The CDR3 contains 12 residues. The germline CDR1 and CDR2 sequences are SGHRS and YFSETQ. Trimming removed 0 bases at V and 7 bases at J, with 7 bases between. The DNA of the CDR3 is TGCGCCAGCAGCTTGGGGACAGATGAAGCTTTCTTT. Translating it yields CASSLGTDEAFF.

This clone was detected only a few times. V is TRBV7-9 and J is TRBJ1-1, with D unclear. Germline V lookup: CDR1 SEHNR, CDR2 FQNEAQ (reference sequence). The CDR3 length is 14 residues. Trimming stripped 2 bases from V and 1 base from J, with 8 bases between. This chain's CDR3 is CASSLWQENTEAFF. The CDR3 DNA sequence: TGTGCCAGCAGCTTATGGCAGGAGAACACTGAAGCTTTCTTT.

This clone has a handful of counts. The chain joins TRBV14 to TRBJ1-1; D is perhaps TRBD1 (6 bases). Between the trimmed V and J ends, which lost 1 base and 5 bases, there was a span of 14 bases. Germline lookup yields CDR1 SGHDN and CDR2 FVKESK. The CDR3 spans 15 residues. CDR3 DNA sequence: TGTGCCAGCAGCCAAGGCCGGGGGGCTAGGACTGAAGCTTTCTTT. Protein sequence: CASSQGRGARTEAFF.

The chain employs TRBV6-5 and TRBJ2-1; weak D call: TRBD2 (6 bases). This CDR3 has 14 amino acids. The germline V gene encodes CDR1 MNHEY and CDR2 SVGAGI. The V gene lost 2 bases and the J gene lost 5 bases, with 10 bases spanning the gap. CDR3 coding DNA: TGTGCCAGCAGTTACGGGGACTCGCACAATGAGCAGTTCTTC. Amino acids: CASSYGDSHNEQFF.

The chain has TRBV5-1 and TRBJ1-6, with a tentative D call TRBD1 (6 bases). The CDR3 sequence is 18 residues long. V dropped 0 bases and J dropped 1 base, with 14 bases sitting between them. Germline V gene sequence: CDR1 SGHRS, CDR2 YFSETQ. This chain's CDR3 is CASSLVRQGSSYNSPLHF. CDR3 nucleotides: TGCGCCAGCAGCTTGGTGCGGCAGGGGTCGTCCTATAATTCACCCCTCCACTTT.

The chain uses TRBV5-1 and TRBJ2-3, with D perhaps matching TRBD1 (5 bases). V gave up 4 bases and J gave up 6 bases, with 21 bases separating them. This CDR3 is built from 16 residues. Germline-derived CDR1 and CDR2 are SGHRS and YFSETQ. The CDR3 protein is CASSRGGSLITDTQYF. As DNA, the CDR3 is TGCGCCAGCAGCAGGGGTGGCAGCCTCATTACGGATACGCAGTATTTT.

The chain carries TRBV9 and TRBJ1-6; 11 nucleotides agree with TRBD1. J gave up 9 bases and V 4 bases, and 6 bases lay outside the gene matches. CDR3 length equals 15 residues. Germline V CDR1 and CDR2: SGDLS, YYNGEE. The CDR3 spells CASSTGQGAGSPLHF. CDR3 bases: TGTGCCAGCAGCACAGGACAGGGGGCGGGTTCACCCCTCCACTTT.

The chain is built from TRBV6-5 and TRBJ1-5; 8 bases line up with TRBD1. Per the germline V gene, CDR1 is MNHEY and CDR2 is SVGAGI. The CDR3 length is 16 residues. Trimming took 4 bases from V and 4 from J; bases not matched to a gene: 9. CDR3 sequence (DNA): TGTGCCAGCAGTTCCACCGACAGGGGAGTGAATCAGCCCCAGCATTTT. It specifies CASSSTDRGVNQPQHF.

The chain joins TRBV18 to TRBJ2-7; 7 positions agree with TRBD1. Germline V lookup: CDR1 KGHSH, CDR2 LQKENI. The CDR3 contains 18 residues. The V gene end was trimmed by 1 base and the J gene end by 3 bases; junction bases not matched to a gene: 15. This chain's CDR3 is CASSPQQGGLRGFYEQYF. The CDR3 region has the DNA TGTGCCAGCTCACCACAACAAGGGGGCTTAAGAGGCTTCTACGAGCAGTACTTC.

The CDR3 region has the DNA TGTGCCATCAGTGACATCAGCGGGTCTAATGAAAAACTGTTTTTT. Translating gives CAISDISGSNEKLFF. The V call is TRBV10-3, the J call TRBJ1-4, with D hard to call. V was clipped by 3 bases and J by 3 bases, with 11 bases between them. The CDR3 totals 15 residues. In germline, CDR1 is ENHRY, CDR2 SYGVKD.

The rearrangement links TRBV7-9 to TRBJ2-5; 11 positions agree with TRBD1. The length of the CDR3 is 15 residues. V shed 1 base and J 4 bases; nucleotides not matched to a gene: 2. CDR1 is SEHNR, CDR2 FQNEAQ, per germline (reference sequence). CDR3 sequence (DNA): TGTGCCAGCAGCTTAGTAGGGACAGGGGGAGAGACCCAGTACTTC. This gives the protein CASSLVGTGGETQYF.

The chain joins TRBV7-8 to TRBJ1-3; the match to TRBD1 covers 7 bases. This CDR3 is 18 amino acids long. V dropped 5 bases and J dropped 0; count of bases not matched to a gene: 13. CDR1 is SGHVS, CDR2 FQNEAQ, per germline. This CDR3 is CASSRDRAIGSSGNTIYF. The CDR3, as DNA: TGTGCCAGCAGCCGGGACAGAGCCATTGGGAGCTCTGGAAACACCATATATTTT.

This chain connects TRBV6-5 to TRBJ2-7, with 9 positions matching TRBD2. V shed 7 bases, J shed 5 bases, and the junction held 6 bases outside the gene matches. The CDR3 spans 13 residues. Germline values: CDR1 MNHEY, CDR2 SVGAGI. In nucleotides, the CDR3 is TGTGCCAGCACGGCGCGGGAGGGCAACGAGCAGTACTTC. It yields the protein CASTAREGNEQYF.

The rearrangement uses TRBV15 and TRBJ2-7; 9 bases line up with TRBD2. Looked up from germline, CDR1 is LNHNV and CDR2 is YYDKDF (reference sequence). The trim removed 0 bases at V and 4 bases at J, leaving 4 bases unmatched. The CDR3 totals 15 residues. CDR3 sequence: CATSRDPTSGYEQYF. CDR3 in DNA: TGTGCCACCAGCAGAGATCCGACTAGCGGTTACGAGCAGTACTTC.